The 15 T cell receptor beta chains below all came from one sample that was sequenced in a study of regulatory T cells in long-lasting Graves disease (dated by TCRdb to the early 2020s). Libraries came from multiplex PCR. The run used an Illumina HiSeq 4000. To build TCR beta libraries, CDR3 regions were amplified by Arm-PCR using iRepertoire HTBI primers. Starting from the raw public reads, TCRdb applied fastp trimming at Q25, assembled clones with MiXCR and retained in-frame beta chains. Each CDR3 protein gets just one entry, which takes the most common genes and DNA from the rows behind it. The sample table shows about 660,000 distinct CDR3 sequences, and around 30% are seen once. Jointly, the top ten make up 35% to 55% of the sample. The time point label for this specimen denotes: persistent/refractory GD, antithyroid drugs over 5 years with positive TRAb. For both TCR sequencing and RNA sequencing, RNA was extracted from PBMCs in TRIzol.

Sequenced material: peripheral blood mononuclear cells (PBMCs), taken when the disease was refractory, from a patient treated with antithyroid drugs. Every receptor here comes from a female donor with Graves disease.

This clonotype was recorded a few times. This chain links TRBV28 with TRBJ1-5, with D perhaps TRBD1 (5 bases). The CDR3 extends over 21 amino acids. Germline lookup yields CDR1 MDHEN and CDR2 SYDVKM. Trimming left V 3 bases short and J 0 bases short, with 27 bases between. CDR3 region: CASSFRPPGPSRFYSNQPQHF. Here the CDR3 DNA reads TGTGCCAGCAGTTTTCGCCCCCCGGGACCCTCCCGCTTCTATAGCAATCAGCCCCAGCATTTT. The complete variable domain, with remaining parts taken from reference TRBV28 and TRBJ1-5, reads DVKVTQSSRYLVKRTGEKVFLECVQDMDHENMFWYRQDPGLGLRLIYFSYDVKMKEKGDIPEGYSVSREKKERFSLILESASTNQTSMYLCASSFRPPGPSRFYSNQPQHFGDGTRLSIL.

In nucleotides, the CDR3 is TGTGCCAGCAGTTTCGCGGACAGGAGGAACACTGAAGCTTTCTTT. It codes for CASSFADRRNTEAFF. The chain uses TRBV6-5 and TRBJ1-1; TRBD1 aligns across 7 bases. Germline CDR1 MNHEY, CDR2 SVGAGI. This CDR3 contains 15 residues. V shed 4 bases, J shed 1 base, and the junction held 6 bases outside the gene matches.

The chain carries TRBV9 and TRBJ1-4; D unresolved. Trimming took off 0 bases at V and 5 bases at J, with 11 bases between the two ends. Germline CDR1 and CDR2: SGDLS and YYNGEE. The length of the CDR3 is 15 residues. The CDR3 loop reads CASSVGPDPNEKLFF. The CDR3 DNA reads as TGTGCCAGCAGCGTAGGCCCAGATCCGAATGAAAAACTGTTTTTT.

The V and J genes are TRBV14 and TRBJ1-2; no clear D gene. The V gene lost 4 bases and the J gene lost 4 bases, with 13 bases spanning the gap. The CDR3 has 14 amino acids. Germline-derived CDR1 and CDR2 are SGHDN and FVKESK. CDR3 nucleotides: TGTGCCAGCAGCCCGACGGCAGCTAGCTATGGCTACACCTTC. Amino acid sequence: CASSPTAASYGYTF.

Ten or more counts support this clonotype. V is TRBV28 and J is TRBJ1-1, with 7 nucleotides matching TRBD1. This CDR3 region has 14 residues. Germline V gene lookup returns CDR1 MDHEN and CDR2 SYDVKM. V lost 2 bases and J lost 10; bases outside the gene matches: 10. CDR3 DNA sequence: TGTGCCAGCAGTTTACCCCCCCGAGGGGGCACAGCTTTCTTT. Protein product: CASSLPPRGGTAFF.

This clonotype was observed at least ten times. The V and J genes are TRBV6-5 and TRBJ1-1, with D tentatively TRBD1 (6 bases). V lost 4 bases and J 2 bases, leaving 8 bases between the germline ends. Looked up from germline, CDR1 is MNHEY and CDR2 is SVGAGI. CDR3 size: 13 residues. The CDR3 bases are TGTGCCAGCAGTTGGACAGTAAACACTGAAGCTTTCTTT. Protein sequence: CASSWTVNTEAFF.

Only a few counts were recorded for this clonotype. CDR3 region: CASSQSENQPQHF. The CDR3 DNA follows: TGTGCCAGCAGTCAATCAGAAAATCAGCCCCAGCATTTT. The rearrangement joins TRBV28 to TRBJ1-5; D is undetermined. CDR1 and CDR2 from the germline V gene are MDHEN and SYDVKM. The CDR3 covers 13 residues. Deletions cut 5 bases from V and 4 bases from J, with 9 bases between.

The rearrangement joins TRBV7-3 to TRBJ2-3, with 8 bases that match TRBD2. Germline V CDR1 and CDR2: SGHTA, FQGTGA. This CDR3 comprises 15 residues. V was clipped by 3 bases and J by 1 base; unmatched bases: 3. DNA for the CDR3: TGTGCCAGCAGCTTCTTTAGCGGGGGCACAGATACGCAGTATTTT. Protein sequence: CASSFFSGGTDTQYF.

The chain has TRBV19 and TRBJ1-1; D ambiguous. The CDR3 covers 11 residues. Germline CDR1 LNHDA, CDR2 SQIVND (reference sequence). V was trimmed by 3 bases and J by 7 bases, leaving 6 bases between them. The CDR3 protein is CASSIFIEAFF. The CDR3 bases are TGTGCCAGTAGTATCTTCATTGAAGCTTTCTTT.

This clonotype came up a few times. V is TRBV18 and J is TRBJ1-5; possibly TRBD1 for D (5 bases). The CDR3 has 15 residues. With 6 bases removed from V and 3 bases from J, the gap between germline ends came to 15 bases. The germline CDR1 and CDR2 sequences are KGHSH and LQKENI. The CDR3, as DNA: TGTGCCAGCTCGCCGGACGGGGCCGCCAATCAGCCCCAGCATTTT. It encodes CASSPDGAANQPQHF.

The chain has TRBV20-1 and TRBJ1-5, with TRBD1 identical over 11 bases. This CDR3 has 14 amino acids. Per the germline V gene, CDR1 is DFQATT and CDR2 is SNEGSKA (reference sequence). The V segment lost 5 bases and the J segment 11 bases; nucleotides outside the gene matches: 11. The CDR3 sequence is CSALGGDRGESQHF. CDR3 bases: TGCAGTGCTCTGGGTGGGGACAGGGGGGAGTCCCAGCATTTT.

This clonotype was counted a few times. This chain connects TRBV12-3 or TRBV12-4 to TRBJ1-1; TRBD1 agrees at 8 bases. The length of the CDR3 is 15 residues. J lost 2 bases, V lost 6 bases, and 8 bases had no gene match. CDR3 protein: CASSPETGDNTEAFF. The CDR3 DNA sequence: TGTGCCAGCAGCCCCGAGACAGGGGATAACACTGAAGCTTTCTTT.

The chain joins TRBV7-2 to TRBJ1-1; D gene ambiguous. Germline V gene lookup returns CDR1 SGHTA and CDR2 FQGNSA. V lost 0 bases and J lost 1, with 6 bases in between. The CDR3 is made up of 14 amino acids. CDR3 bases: TGTGCCAGCAGCTTAGCGCACCAGAACACTGAAGCTTTCTTT. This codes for CASSLAHQNTEAFF.

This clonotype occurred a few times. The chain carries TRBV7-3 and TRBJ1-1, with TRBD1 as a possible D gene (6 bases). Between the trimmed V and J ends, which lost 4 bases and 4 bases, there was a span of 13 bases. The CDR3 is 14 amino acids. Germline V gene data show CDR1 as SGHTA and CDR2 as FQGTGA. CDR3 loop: CASSSLTGPTEAFF. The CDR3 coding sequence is TGTGCCAGCAGCTCCCTCACAGGGCCCACTGAAGCTTTCTTT. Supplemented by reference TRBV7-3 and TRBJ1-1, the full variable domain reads GAGVSQTPSNKVTEKGKYVELRCDPISGHTALYWYRQSLGQGPEFLIYFQGTGAADDSGLPNDRFFAVRPEGSVSTLKIQRTERGDSAVYLCASSSLTGPTEAFFGQGTRLTVV.

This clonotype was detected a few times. CDR3 coding DNA: TGTGCCAGCAGCCAATCGGGGGGGGGCCTTGGCTACACCTTC. Residues: CASSQSGGGLGYTF. This rearrangement joins TRBV11-2 to TRBJ1-2; a possible D gene is TRBD1 (6 bases). Germline V gene lookup returns CDR1 SGHAT and CDR2 FQNNGV. The ends were cut back, 5 bases at V and 7 bases at J, with 17 bases in the middle. The CDR3 length is 14 residues.